This TCR beta chain emerged from a study of cytotoxic CD8 clonotypes in ibrutinib-treated CLL. Overall study context: Response was recorded as partial in around 25 patients and complete in 2; at median about 64 months, approximately 15 remained remitted and about 12 had progressed.

Germline CDR1 is ENHRY and CDR2 is SYGVKD. The V segment lost 5 bases and the J segment 4 bases; nucleotides outside the gene matches: 5. The CDR3 length is 14 residues. TCRdb's table, derived via immunoSEQ multiplex PCR, lists solely in-frame clones and lacks some. The table includes some 150,000 clones, 79% detected once. The source of this sequence is a human donor with chronic lymphocytic leukemia. The specimen comprised PBMCs, sampled after 12 months of ibrutinib treatment. This chain links TRBV10-3 with TRBJ2-3; 8 bases agree with TRBD1. The CDR3 region is CAISWTGLADTQYF. The CDR3 nucleotides read TGTGCCATCAGTTGGACAGGGTTGGCAGATACGCAGTATTTT.